The 19 T cell receptor beta chains below all came from one sample that was sequenced in a study of blood T cell repertoires in COVID-19. Profiled with immunoSEQ multiplex PCR; TCRdb holds only in-frame clones, not every one. The sample carries approximately 150,000 clones, about 85% recorded once. Sequenced material: peripheral blood. These receptors originate from a human donor with acute or convalescent COVID-19. The donor label of this sample is uncertain.

The chain has TRBV3-1 (or the pseudogene TRBV3-2) and TRBJ1-4, with 9 bases aligning to TRBD1. Looked up from germline, CDR1 is LGHDT and CDR2 is YNNKEL (reference sequence). The CDR3 length is 18 residues. The V segment lost 3 bases and the J segment 3 bases; nucleotides outside the gene matches: 11. The CDR3 reads CASSQPPGQGTANEKLFF. The CDR3 DNA sequence: TGTGCCAGCAGCCAGCCCCCGGGACAGGGAACCGCTAATGAAAAACTGTTTTTT.

The V gene is TRBV18, the J gene TRBJ1-2, with D possibly TRBD1 on 6 matching bases. CDR1 is KGHSH and CDR2 is LQKENI in the germline V gene. The germline V and J ends were trimmed by 1 base and 2 bases, with 17 bases remaining between them. The CDR3 sequence is 17 residues long. DNA for the CDR3: TGTGCCAGCTCACCACAGGGAGGGGGATCGCTAAACTATGGCTACACCTTC. This codes for CASSPQGGGSLNYGYTF.

The chain uses TRBV28 and TRBJ2-1, with 7 bases identical to TRBD2. CDR1 is MDHEN, CDR2 SYDVKM, per germline. The CDR3 consists of 14 residues. V gave up 11 bases and J gave up 5 bases; unmatched junction bases: 12. CDR3 loop: CACEGTTYNNEQFF. The CDR3 DNA reads TGTGCCTGCGAAGGGACTACCTACAACAATGAGCAGTTCTTC.

This clone has a handful of counts. V gene TRBV2 combines with J gene TRBJ1-1, with D unresolved. The CDR3 has 14 residues. Germline assignment: CDR1 SNHLY and CDR2 FYNNEI. Trimming left V 4 bases short and J 1 base short, with 10 bases between. CDR3 sequence: CASSVQGRNTEAFF. CDR3 nucleotides: TGTGCCAGCAGTGTTCAAGGGAGGAACACTGAAGCTTTCTTT.

V and J are TRBV7-2 and TRBJ2-3; 10 bases line up with TRBD1. The CDR3 is made up of 16 amino acids. V shed 5 bases and J 4 bases; nucleotides not matched to a gene: 9. Germline assignment: CDR1 SGHTA and CDR2 FQGNSA. CDR3 in amino acids: CASSPMGQGYADTQYF. The CDR3 DNA is TGTGCCAGCAGCCCGATGGGACAGGGGTATGCAGATACGCAGTATTTT.

This rearrangement joins TRBV10-3 to TRBJ2-2; D possibly corresponds to TRBD2 (5 bases). This CDR3 has 14 amino acids. Germline values: CDR1 ENHRY, CDR2 SYGVKD. The V and J ends lost 6 bases and 6 bases respectively, with 14 bases between them. The CDR3 reads CAIRDSVSSGELFF. DNA for the CDR3: TGTGCCATCAGGGACTCTGTCTCGTCCGGGGAGCTGTTTTTT.

The chain has TRBV9 and TRBJ1-5; a weak D match, TRBD1 (6 bases). The CDR3 runs 14 residues. CDR1 is SGDLS and CDR2 is YYNGEE in the germline V gene. V lost 5 bases and J lost 4, with 13 bases in between. This CDR3 is CASSPARGNQPQHF. Written as DNA, the CDR3 is TGTGCCAGCAGTCCAGCCAGGGGTAATCAGCCCCAGCATTTT.

The chain combines TRBV6-5 with TRBJ1-1; 9 nucleotides align to TRBD1. CDR1 and CDR2 (germline): MNHEY, SVGAGI. The trim removed 4 bases at V and 10 bases at J, leaving 7 bases unmatched. This CDR3 is 13 amino acids long. This chain's CDR3 is CASSLGQGMRAFF. The CDR3 DNA follows: TGTGCCAGCAGTTTGGGACAGGGCATGAGAGCTTTCTTT.

This clone showed up just a few times. The gene calls are TRBV7-8 and TRBJ2-1, with D tentatively TRBD2 (7 bases). The CDR3 totals 19 residues. The V gene lost 5 bases and the J gene lost 6 bases, with 29 bases spanning the gap. Germline loops: CDR1 SGHVS, CDR2 FQNEAQ. The CDR3 loop reads CASSVTRSGNRKGGNEQFF. As DNA, the CDR3 is TGTGCCAGCAGCGTAACCAGAAGCGGGAACCGAAAAGGGGGCAATGAGCAGTTCTTC.

The chain couples TRBV14 to TRBJ1-1; 8 nucleotides agree with TRBD1. The J segment lost 8 bases and the V segment lost 6 bases, leaving 17 bases of the junction unmatched. Germline V gives CDR1 SGHDN, CDR2 FVKESK. This CDR3 has 16 residues. The CDR3 here is CASRPGLGQGSQEAFF. CDR3 nucleotide sequence: TGTGCCAGCAGGCCAGGCCTCGGACAGGGCTCGCAGGAAGCTTTCTTT.

The J gene is TRBJ1-1, the V gene TRBV20-1; no definite D call. Per the germline V gene, CDR1 is DFQATT and CDR2 is SNEGSKA (reference sequence). Deletions cut 3 bases from V and 0 bases from J, with 11 bases between. This CDR3 is 14 amino acids long. The CDR3 coding sequence is TGCAGTGCTAGTGGCGGAGCTTTGAACACTGAAGCTTTCTTT. This translates into CSASGGALNTEAFF.

The chain is built from TRBV6-5 and TRBJ1-6; TRBD1 might be the D (6 bases). Germline loops: CDR1 MNHEY, CDR2 SVGAGI. This CDR3 region has 16 residues. Trimming pared 2 bases from V and 5 bases from J, leaving 13 bases between. CDR3 amino acids: CASSYHQQGNNSPLHF. The CDR3 bases are TGTGCCAGCAGTTACCATCAACAGGGAAATAATTCACCCCTCCACTTT.

The V gene is TRBV5-8, the J gene TRBJ1-3, with TRBD1 identical over 8 bases. In germline, CDR1 is SGHTS, CDR2 YDEGEE. This CDR3 has 16 amino acids. V lost 3 bases to trimming and J lost 2 bases; unmatched junction nucleotides: 7. This CDR3 is CASSSRQGLAGNTIYF. The CDR3 nucleotides read TGTGCCAGCAGCTCCAGACAGGGGCTGGCTGGAAACACCATATATTTT.

The chain recombines TRBV5-1 with TRBJ1-2; D gene ambiguous. V lost 5 bases and J lost 6, with 11 bases in between. Germline V CDR1 and CDR2: SGHRS, YFSETQ. The CDR3 has 12 amino acids. The CDR3 DNA sequence: TGCGCCAGCAGGAGTCCTCCGGATGGCTACACCTTC. It codes for CASRSPPDGYTF.

This clone has just a few counts. The chain recombines TRBV18 with TRBJ1-1; possible D gene TRBD1, 5 bases. This CDR3 contains 14 residues. The V and J ends lost 5 bases and 0 bases respectively, with 10 bases between them. From germline, CDR1 is KGHSH and CDR2 LQKENI. The CDR3 is CASSDRPLNTEAFF. DNA for the CDR3: TGTGCCAGCTCAGACAGACCCTTGAACACTGAAGCTTTCTTT.

The CDR3 spells CATSVAGMGGELFF. The CDR3 region has the DNA TGTGCCACCAGTGTGGCAGGGATGGGCGGGGAGCTGTTTTTT. The rearrangement links TRBV24-1 to TRBJ2-2, with D possibly being TRBD1 (5 bases). With 5 bases removed from V and 7 bases from J, the gap between germline ends came to 13 bases. Looked up from germline, CDR1 is KGHDR and CDR2 is SFDVKD. The CDR3 covers 14 residues.

Only a few counts were recorded for this clone. This rearrangement joins TRBV10-3 to TRBJ2-2; the match to TRBD1 covers 11 bases. Losses at the gene ends were 5 bases for V and 4 bases for J; bases not matched to a gene: 6. This CDR3 spans 16 amino acids. CDR1 and CDR2 (germline): ENHRY, SYGVKD. In DNA, the CDR3 is TGTGCCATCAGTCAGACCGGGACAGGGGGCACCGGGGAGCTGTTTTTT. It translates to CAISQTGTGGTGELFF.

The chain couples TRBV7-8 to TRBJ2-1, with D perhaps TRBD2 (6 bases). Germline V gives CDR1 SGHVS, CDR2 FQNEAQ. V was cut by 1 base and J by 0 bases, with 7 bases left in between. The CDR3 has 15 residues. The CDR3 sequence: CASSLGSGSYNEQFF. The CDR3 nucleotides read TGTGCCAGCAGCTTAGGTAGCGGCTCCTACAATGAGCAGTTCTTC.

V is TRBV5-8 and J is TRBJ1-2, with 9 bases aligning to TRBD1. The V and J ends lost 2 bases and 7 bases, in that order; junction bases with no gene match: 9. CDR1 is SGHTS and CDR2 is YDEGEE in the germline V gene. This CDR3 has 15 amino acids. The CDR3 reads CASSFGDREFLGYTF. The CDR3, as DNA: TGTGCCAGCAGCTTTGGGGACAGGGAGTTCCTTGGCTACACCTTC. Combining the CDR3 with reference TRBV5-8 and TRBJ1-2 gives the whole variable domain EAGVTQSPTHLIKTRGQQATLRCSPISGHTSVYWYQQALGLGLQFLLWYDEGEERNRGNFPPRFSGRQFPNYSSELNVNALELEDSALYLCASSFGDREFLGYTFGSGTRLTVV.